The rows below give T cell receptor beta chains drawn from one sample of a study of T cells in narcolepsy. TCRdb's table, derived via immunoSEQ multiplex PCR, lists solely in-frame clones and lacks some. This repertoire shows 32,000 or so clones, around 81% found once; its top ten account for around 0.91%. The sample consisted of CD45RA- memory CD4+ T cells from PBMCs. The receptors here all came from a human donor with narcolepsy. Both conserved end residues are part of each CDR3. D genes are given only for firm matches. Clone size is shown for a subset of rows, as once, few, many or a class of expanded clone.

CASSLEGGAPLHF | TGTGCCAGCAGCTTGGAGGGAGGGGCACCCCTCCACTTT | - | TRBJ1-6 | TRBV7-9 | -
CAWSTDNYGYTF | TGTGCCTGGAGTACAGACAACTATGGCTACACCTTC | - | TRBJ1-2 | TRBV30 | -
CASSTTGDEQYF | TGTGCCAGCAGTACGACAGGTGACGAGCAGTACTTC | few | TRBJ2-7 | TRBV6-6 | -
CASSVATGATEAFF | TGTGCCAGCAGCGTAGCTACCGGGGCCACTGAAGCTTTCTTT | - | TRBJ1-1 | TRBV9 | -
CASSERLAGVGNEQFF | TGTGCCAGCAGCGAACGACTAGCGGGGGTAGGCAATGAGCAGTTCTTC | - | TRBJ2-1 | TRBV11-2 | TRBD2
CSVGIAGGADTQYF | TGCAGCGTGGGAATAGCGGGGGGGGCGGATACGCAGTATTTT | - | TRBJ2-3 | TRBV29-1 | TRBD2
CILPLDREKNTEAFF | TGCATCCTTCCACTCGACAGGGAAAAGAACACTGAAGCTTTCTTT | - | TRBJ1-1 | TRBV29-1 | TRBD1
CASSPCHRVANEKLFF | TGCGCCAGCAGCCCGTGTCACAGGGTTGCTAATGAAAAACTGTTTTTT | - | TRBJ1-4 | TRBV4-1 | -
CASSSDSNQPQHF | TGTGCCAGCAGCTCTGATAGCAATCAGCCCCAGCATTTT | - | TRBJ1-5 | TRBV7-9 | -
CASSLEGAYGYTF | TGCGCCAGCAGCTTGGAAGGGGCGTATGGCTACACCTTC | few | TRBJ1-2 | TRBV5-1 | -
CASNREQTIQETQYF | TGTGCCAGTAACAGGGAGCAAACGATCCAAGAGACCCAGTACTTC | - | TRBJ2-5 | TRBV2 | -
CASSADRGFTEAFF | TGTGCCAGCAGCGCCGACAGGGGCTTCACTGAAGCTTTCTTT | - | TRBJ1-1 | TRBV7-9 | TRBD1
CASSLDSGQGNNEQFF | TGCGCCAGCAGCTTGGATTCCGGACAGGGGAACAATGAGCAGTTCTTC | - | TRBJ2-1 | TRBV5-1 | TRBD1
CASSIASARLNTEAFF | TGTGCCAGTAGTATTGCTTCCGCCAGGCTGAACACTGAAGCTTTCTTT | few | TRBJ1-1 | TRBV19 | -
CASSIGRVQGPQHF | TGTGCCAGTAGTATTGGTCGGGTCCAGGGGCCCCAGCATTTT | few | TRBJ1-5 | TRBV19 | -
CASSPSGGTGSEQYF | TGTGCCAGCAGCCCGAGTGGAGGGACAGGGAGCGAGCAGTACTTC | - | TRBJ2-7 | TRBV5-4 | TRBD1
CASSSDSDTEAFF | TGTGCCAGTAGTAGTGACAGCGACACTGAAGCTTTCTTT | - | TRBJ1-1 | TRBV19 | -
CASSPSTNEKLFF | TGTGCCAGCAGCCCGTCAACTAATGAAAAACTGTTTTTT | few | TRBJ1-4 | TRBV5-4 | -
CASSYPSGQGPEAFF | TGTGCCAGCAGCTACCCCTCGGGACAGGGTCCTGAAGCTTTCTTT | - | TRBJ1-1 | TRBV5-7 | TRBD1
CASSHPLGDADTQYF | TGTGCCAGCAGCCATCCCCTAGGGGACGCAGATACGCAGTATTTT | - | TRBJ2-3 | TRBV14 | -
CASNKLGLAGEQFF | TGTGCCAGCAACAAGTTAGGACTAGCGGGAGAGCAGTTCTTC | - | TRBJ2-1 | TRBV7-9 | TRBD2
CASSLFREETQYF | TGTGCCAGCAGCTTATTCAGGGAAGAGACCCAGTACTTC | - | TRBJ2-5 | TRBV7-3 | -
CATGEVRNDYGYTF | TGTGCCACCGGGGAGGTGAGGAATGACTATGGCTACACCTTC | - | TRBJ1-2 | TRBV6-4 | -
CSPRADEQYF | TGCAGCCCCCGGGCCGACGAGCAGTACTTC | - | TRBJ2-7 | TRBV20-1 | -
CASGYANTGELFF | TGTGCCAGCGGTTACGCGAACACCGGGGAGCTGTTTTTT | - | TRBJ2-2 | TRBV7-9 | -
CASTPNTGGTYNEQFF | TGTGCCAGCACCCCAAACACAGGGGGCACCTACAATGAGCAGTTCTTC | - | TRBJ2-1 | TRBV2 | TRBD1
CASSPEVQITGNTIYF | TGTGCCAGCTCACCAGAGGTGCAGATCACTGGAAACACCATATATTTT | - | TRBJ1-3 | TRBV18 | -
CAISGGYEETQYF | TGTGCCATCAGTGGGGGGTACGAAGAGACCCAGTACTTC | - | TRBJ2-5 | TRBV10-3 | -
CAISESSGTGSGGELFF | TGTGCCATCAGTGAGTCGTCCGGGACAGGGTCGGGCGGGGAGCTGTTTTTT | - | TRBJ2-2 | TRBV10-3 | TRBD1
CASSIEQGKGGGYTF | TGTGCCAGTAGTATAGAACAGGGGAAGGGAGGTGGCTACACCTTC | once | TRBJ1-2 | TRBV19 | TRBD1
CASSLRTKGGEQYF | TGTGCCAGCAGCCTGCGGACTAAGGGCGGCGAGCAGTACTTC | few | TRBJ2-7 | TRBV5-6 | -
CAWSSYSGGASETQYF | TGTGCCTGGAGTTCCTATAGCGGGGGGGCCTCAGAGACCCAGTACTTC | - | TRBJ2-5 | TRBV30 | TRBD2
CAPSRSVEEQYF | TGTGCCCCGTCCCGGTCCGTTGAGGAGCAGTACTTC | - | TRBJ2-5 | TRBV7-3 | -
CASSLRGIGTEAFF | TGTGCCAGCAGTTTAAGGGGTATAGGCACTGAAGCTTTCTTT | - | TRBJ1-1 | TRBV27 | -
CASSDKTFTSSTDTQYF | TGTGCCAGCAGTGACAAGACTTTTACCTCGAGCACAGATACGCAGTATTTT | - | TRBJ2-3 | TRBV6-1 | -
CASSPGLGYTF | TGTGCCAGCAGTCCTGGACTGGGCTACACCTTC | - | TRBJ1-2 | TRBV6-1 | -
CASRAGVIGDTQYF | TGTGCCAGCAGAGCGGGAGTGATCGGGGATACGCAGTATTTT | - | TRBJ2-3 | TRBV7-9 | TRBD2
CSVGGGFSETQYF | TGCAGCGTTGGAGGGGGGTTTTCGGAGACCCAGTACTTC | - | TRBJ2-5 | TRBV29-1 | -
CASSAPKPGQGIQETQYF | TGTGCCAGCAGCGCCCCTAAGCCGGGACAGGGGATCCAAGAGACCCAGTACTTC | - | TRBJ2-5 | TRBV9 | TRBD1
CASSLSGGGTDTQYF | TGTGCCAGCAGCTTGTCTGGGGGTGGAACAGATACGCAGTATTTT | - | TRBJ2-3 | TRBV11-2 | -
CASSIEPGTDTQYF | TGTGCCAGTAGTATAGAACCAGGCACAGATACGCAGTATTTT | few | TRBJ2-3 | TRBV19 | -
CASRLASGGTYTGELFF | TGTGCCAGCAGGCTAGCTAGCGGGGGGACATACACCGGGGAGCTGTTTTTT | - | TRBJ2-2 | TRBV2 | TRBD2
CASSYSMATYEQYF | TGTGCCAGCAGTTACTCGATGGCAACCTACGAGCAGTACTTC | - | TRBJ2-7 | TRBV6-5 | -
CASSTQGNEQFF | TGTGCCAGCAGCACACAGGGAAATGAGCAGTTCTTC | - | TRBJ2-1 | TRBV11-1 | -
CASSPYRGRYEQYF | TGTGCCAGCTCACCCTACAGGGGCCGCTACGAGCAGTACTTC | - | TRBJ2-7 | TRBV18 | TRBD1
CASSGRLAGGFNEQFF | TGTGCCAGCAGCGGGAGACTAGCGGGGGGTTTCAATGAGCAGTTCTTC | - | TRBJ2-1 | TRBV9 | TRBD2
CASSSNPNTEAFF | TGTGCCAGCAGCTCCAATCCGAACACTGAAGCTTTCTTT | - | TRBJ1-1 | TRBV9 | -
CASSFVAGGTDTQYF | TGCGCCAGCAGCTTCGTAGCGGGGGGCACAGATACGCAGTATTTT | few | TRBJ2-3 | TRBV5-1 | TRBD2
CASSPDEVYGYTF | TGTGCCAGCTCACCGGACGAGGTTTATGGCTACACCTTC | - | TRBJ1-2 | TRBV18 | -
CASSLKGSQPQHF | TGTGCCAGCAGCTTAAAGGGCTCTCAGCCCCAGCATTTT | - | TRBJ1-5 | TRBV7-2 | -